Below are 15 T cell receptor beta chains sequenced from a single sample in a study of PD-L1 blockade in urothelial cancer. TCRdb keeps only in-frame clones here, not all; method: immunoSEQ multiplex PCR. Of 100,000 to 150,000 clones detected, more than 70% appear once; the ten largest clones hold 2.4%. Time point here: peripheral blood 6 weeks after treatment start. The sample in question was PBMCs, obtained around atezolizumab (anti-PD-L1) treatment. The source is a man aged 50 to 60 with urothelial cancer.

The chain links TRBV19 to TRBJ2-5, with TRBD2 identical over 10 bases. From germline, CDR1 is LNHDA and CDR2 SQIVND (reference sequence). CDR3 size: 16 residues. The V segment lost 3 bases and the J segment 2 bases; nucleotides outside the gene matches: 6. CDR3 coding DNA: TGTGCCAGTAGTATTCGAACTAGCGGGATTCAAGAGACCCAGTACTTC. It yields the protein CASSIRTSGIQETQYF.

The rearrangement joins TRBV6-5 to TRBJ1-2, with D maybe TRBD1 (6 bases). V was pared by 4 bases and J by 3 bases, with 12 bases between. CDR3 size: 14 residues. Per germline, CDR1 MNHEY and CDR2 SVGAGI. For the CDR3, the DNA is TGTGCCAGCAGTTCCAGGGGCGCCCACTATGGCTACACCTTC. The encoded protein is CASSSRGAHYGYTF.

In nucleotides, the CDR3 is TGTGCCAGCAGTCGACTGGGGAACACTGAAGCTTTCTTT. It encodes CASSRLGNTEAFF. This chain links TRBV6-5 with TRBJ1-1; D unclear. Germline CDR1 reads MNHEY; CDR2 reads SVGAGI. Trimming pared 5 bases from V and 1 base from J, leaving 8 bases between. CDR3 length equals 13 residues.

V gene TRBV28 combines with J gene TRBJ1-1; D may be TRBD1 (5 bases). CDR3 length equals 13 residues. The germline V gene encodes CDR1 MDHEN and CDR2 SYDVKM. V was pared by 10 bases and J by 4 bases, with 16 bases between. CDR3 coding DNA: TGTGCCACCCAAACCGCCACAGGCACTGAAGCTTTCTTT. This sequence encodes CATQTATGTEAFF.

This chain connects TRBV5-6 to TRBJ1-2; 10 positions agree with TRBD1. The germline CDR1 and CDR2 sequences are SGHDT and YYEEEE. The CDR3 is made up of 15 amino acids. The trim removed 4 bases at V and 3 bases at J, leaving 6 bases unmatched. This CDR3 reads CASSQRQGAYYGYTF. The DNA of the CDR3 is TGTGCCAGCAGCCAACGACAGGGGGCGTACTATGGCTACACCTTC.

In this sample, this clone turned up a few times. This rearrangement joins TRBV2 to TRBJ2-2, with 7 positions matching TRBD2. Per the germline V gene, CDR1 is SNHLY and CDR2 is FYNNEI. This CDR3 has 16 residues. Losses at the gene ends were 2 bases for V and 4 bases for J; bases not matched to a gene: 7. CDR3 sequence: CASSERETSITGELFF. The CDR3 DNA sequence: TGTGCCAGCAGTGAAAGGGAGACTAGCATCACCGGGGAGCTGTTTTTT.

This chain joins TRBV6-6 and TRBJ2-7, with a tentative D call TRBD1 (6 bases). The CDR3 spans 15 residues. The germline CDR1 and CDR2 sequences are MNHNY and SVGAGI (reference sequence). Trimming stripped 2 bases from V and 3 bases from J, with 14 bases between. The CDR3 nucleotides read TGTGCCAGCAGTTACAGTTCAGGGGCTCACTACGAGCAGTACTTC. It specifies CASSYSSGAHYEQYF.

The CDR3 nucleotides are TGCGCCAGCAGCTTGGAGGGGGACCCTTACAATGAGCAGTTCTTC. Amino acids: CASSLEGDPYNEQFF. The V and J genes are TRBV5-1 and TRBJ2-1, with a tentative D call TRBD1 (6 bases). The CDR3 totals 15 residues. Germline CDR1 SGHRS, CDR2 YFSETQ. The ends were cut back, 0 bases at V and 4 bases at J, with 11 bases in the middle. Filled out from reference TRBV5-1 and TRBJ2-1, the complete variable domain reads KAGVTQTPRYLIKTRGQQVTLSCSPISGHRSVSWYQQTPGQGLQFLFEYFSETQRNKGNFPGRFSGRQFSNSRSEMNVSTLELGDSALYLCASSLEGDPYNEQFFGPGTRLTVL.

In nucleotides, the CDR3 is TGTGCCAGCAGCGGCGGGGGCACTGAAGCTTTCTTT. Protein sequence: CASSGGGTEAFF. V usage is TRBV25-1 and J usage is TRBJ1-1; D might be TRBD1 (5 bases). In germline, CDR1 is MGHDK, CDR2 SYGVNS. V was shortened by 6 bases and J by 4 bases, with 9 bases between the two germline ends. The CDR3 runs to 12 residues. The variable domain in full, completed from reference TRBV25-1 and TRBJ1-1, reads EADIYQTPRYLVIGTGKKITLECSQTMGHDKMYWYQQDPGMELHLIHYSYGVNSTEKGDLSSESTVSRIRTEHFPLTLESARPSHTSQYLCASSGGGTEAFFGQGTRLTVV.

The chain links TRBV18 to TRBJ1-2; 7 bases are shared with TRBD1. Germline loops: CDR1 KGHSH, CDR2 LQKENI. CDR3 length: 15 amino acids. V was clipped by 4 bases and J by 6 bases; unmatched bases: 11. CDR3 nucleotides: TGTGCCAGCTCACAACAATTAGGCGACAGGGATGGCTACACCTTC. Amino acids: CASSQQLGDRDGYTF.

The V gene is TRBV5-4, the J gene TRBJ1-5, with D perhaps TRBD1 (6 bases). The CDR3 totals 16 residues. V shed 0 bases and J shed 5 bases, with 15 bases lying between them. Germline CDR1 reads SGHNT; CDR2 reads YYREEE (reference sequence). The CDR3 region is CASSLGGTAGDQPQHF. The DNA of the CDR3 is TGTGCCAGCAGCTTGGGGGGAACCGCAGGGGATCAGCCCCAGCATTTT.

The chain carries TRBV27 and TRBJ2-7, with D perhaps TRBD1 (6 bases). With 5 bases removed from V and 3 bases from J, the gap between germline ends came to 14 bases. The CDR3 has 14 residues. Germline CDR1 and CDR2: MNHEY and SMNVEV (reference sequence). The DNA of the CDR3 is TGTGCCAGCAGTGCCTACAGGGACGACTACGAGCAGTACTTC. Its translation is CASSAYRDDYEQYF.

V gene TRBV5-1 combines with J gene TRBJ2-1, with 9 bases that match TRBD2. This CDR3 is 16 amino acids long. The J segment lost 4 bases and the V segment lost 0 bases, leaving 5 bases of the junction unmatched. The V gene's germline CDR1 is SGHRS and CDR2 YFSETQ. CDR3 sequence (DNA): TGCGCCAGCAGCTTGGATCTAGCGGGACGTTACAATGAGCAGTTCTTC. Protein product: CASSLDLAGRYNEQFF.

V gene TRBV6-5 combines with J gene TRBJ2-7; 7 bases agree with TRBD2. From germline, CDR1 is MNHEY and CDR2 SVGAGI. This CDR3 has 14 residues. J was trimmed by 2 bases and V by 6 bases; bases with no gene match: 7. CDR3 loop: CASRLLATTYEQYF. DNA of the CDR3: TGTGCCAGCAGACTACTAGCGACGACCTACGAGCAGTACTTC.

In its sample, this clone was seen once. The chain combines TRBV2 with TRBJ2-5; a weak D match, TRBD1 (6 bases). Trimming shortened V by 9 bases and J by 3 bases, and 14 bases separated the two germline ends. The CDR3 sequence is 13 residues long. The V gene's germline CDR1 is SNHLY and CDR2 FYNNEI. The CDR3 region has the DNA TGTGCCAGTGGGACATCGACGAAAGAGACCCAGTACTTC. This codes for CASGTSTKETQYF.